This T cell receptor beta chain was obtained from a study of blood T cell repertoires in COVID-19. Original handling: The assay estimated nucleated cells by amplifying reference gene primers. Generated by immunoSEQ multiplex PCR, the TCRdb table keeps only in-frame clones and is missing some. That table is the source of V, J and clone size, and D and trimming were worked out from the DNA. The sample holds about 430,000 clones, more than 70% seen once. This clone was picked up one time. Within 2 weeks of study entry, exposed participants had contacted a PCR-confirmed or clinician-diagnosed COVID-19 case. The germline CDR1 and CDR2 sequences are SGHNT and YENEEA. The CDR3 length is 14 residues. Trimming stripped 1 base from V and 3 bases from J, with 9 bases between.

This sequence joins TRBV11-3 and TRBJ2-5; possibly TRBD2 for D (6 bases). The sample was PBMCs or T cells enriched from blood (not recorded which). The TCR sequence derives from a woman younger than 30 who had been exposed to COVID-19. The CDR3 DNA reads TGTGCCAGCAGCTTAGTTACGGGGGAAGAGACCCAGTACTTC. Encoded protein: CASSLVTGEETQYF.